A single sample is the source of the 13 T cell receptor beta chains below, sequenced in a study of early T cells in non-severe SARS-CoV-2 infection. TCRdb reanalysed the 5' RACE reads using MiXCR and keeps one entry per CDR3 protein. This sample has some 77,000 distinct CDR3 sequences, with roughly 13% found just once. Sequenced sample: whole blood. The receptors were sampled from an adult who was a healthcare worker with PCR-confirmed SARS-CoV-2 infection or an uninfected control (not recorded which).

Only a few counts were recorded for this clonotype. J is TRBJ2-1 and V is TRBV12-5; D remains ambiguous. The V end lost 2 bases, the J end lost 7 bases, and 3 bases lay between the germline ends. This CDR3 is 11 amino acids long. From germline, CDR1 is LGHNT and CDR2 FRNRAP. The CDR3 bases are TGTGCTAGTGGTTTGTTTAATGAGCAGTTCTTC. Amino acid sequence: CASGLFNEQFF. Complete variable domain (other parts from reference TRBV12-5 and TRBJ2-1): DARVTQTPRHKVTEMGQEVTMRCQPILGHNTVFWYRQTMMQGLELLAYFRNRAPLDDSGMPKDRFSAEMPDATLATLKIQPSEPRDSAVYFCASGLFNEQFFGPGTRLTVL.

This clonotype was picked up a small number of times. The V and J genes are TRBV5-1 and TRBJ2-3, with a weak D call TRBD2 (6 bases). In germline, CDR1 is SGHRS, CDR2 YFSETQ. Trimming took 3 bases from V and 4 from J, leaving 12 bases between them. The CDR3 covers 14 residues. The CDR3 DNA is TGCGCCAGCAGCTCAAGTACGGGGGCAGATACGCAGTATTTT. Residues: CASSSSTGADTQYF.

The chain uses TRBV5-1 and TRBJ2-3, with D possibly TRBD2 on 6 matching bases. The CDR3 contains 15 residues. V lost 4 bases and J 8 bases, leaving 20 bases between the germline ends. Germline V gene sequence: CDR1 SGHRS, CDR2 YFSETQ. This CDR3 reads CASSQGLDRLATQYF. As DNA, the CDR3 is TGCGCCAGCAGCCAGGGACTTGACCGCCTCGCTACGCAGTATTTT.

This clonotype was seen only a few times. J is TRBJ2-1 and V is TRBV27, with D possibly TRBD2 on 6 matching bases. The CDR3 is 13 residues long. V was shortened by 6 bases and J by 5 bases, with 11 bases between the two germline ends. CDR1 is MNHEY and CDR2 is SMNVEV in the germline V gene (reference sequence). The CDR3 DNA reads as TGTGCCAGCAGCTCTAGCGCGAACAATGAGCAGTTCTTC. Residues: CASSSSANNEQFF.

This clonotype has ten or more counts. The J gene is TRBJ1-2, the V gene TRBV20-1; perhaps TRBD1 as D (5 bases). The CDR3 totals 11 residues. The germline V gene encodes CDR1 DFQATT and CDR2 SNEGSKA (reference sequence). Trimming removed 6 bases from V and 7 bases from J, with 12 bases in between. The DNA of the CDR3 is TGCAGTGCCCCCCTGACAGTTGGCTACACCTTC. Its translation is CSAPLTVGYTF.

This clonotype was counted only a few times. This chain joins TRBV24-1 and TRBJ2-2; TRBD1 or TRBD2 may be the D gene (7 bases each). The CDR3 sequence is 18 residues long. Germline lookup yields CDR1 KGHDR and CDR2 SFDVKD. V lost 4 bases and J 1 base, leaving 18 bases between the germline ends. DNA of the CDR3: TGTGCCACCAGTGAGCCAGCGGGGTGGGACAGGAACACCGGGGAGCTGTTTTTT. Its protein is CATSEPAGWDRNTGELFF.

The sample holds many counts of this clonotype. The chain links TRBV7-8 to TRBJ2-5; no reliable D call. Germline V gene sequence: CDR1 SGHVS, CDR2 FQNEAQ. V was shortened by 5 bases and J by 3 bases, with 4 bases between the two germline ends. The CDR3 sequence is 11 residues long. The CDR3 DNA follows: TGTGCCAGCAGCAAAGAAGAGACCCAGTACTTC. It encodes CASSKEETQYF. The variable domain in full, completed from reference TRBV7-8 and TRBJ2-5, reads GAGVSQSPRYKVAKRGQDVALRCDPISGHVSLFWYQQALGQGPEFLTYFQNEAQLDKSGLPSDRFFAERPEGSVSTLKIQRTQQEDSAVYLCASSKEETQYFGPGTRLLVL.

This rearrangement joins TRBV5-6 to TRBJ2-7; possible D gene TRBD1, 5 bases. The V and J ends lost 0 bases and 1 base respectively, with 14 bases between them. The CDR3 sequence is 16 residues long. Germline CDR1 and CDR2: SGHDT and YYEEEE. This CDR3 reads CASSLAAAGYSYEQYF. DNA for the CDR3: TGTGCCAGCAGCTTGGCGGCGGCAGGGTATTCCTACGAGCAGTACTTC.

The CDR3 region is CASSQEVEQFF. As DNA, the CDR3 is TGTGCCAGCAGCCAAGAGGTTGAGCAGTTCTTC. This rearrangement joins TRBV14 to TRBJ2-1; D gene uncertain. This CDR3 region has 11 residues. CDR1 and CDR2 from the germline V gene are SGHDN and FVKESK. V was cut by 0 bases and J by 9 bases, with 3 bases left in between.

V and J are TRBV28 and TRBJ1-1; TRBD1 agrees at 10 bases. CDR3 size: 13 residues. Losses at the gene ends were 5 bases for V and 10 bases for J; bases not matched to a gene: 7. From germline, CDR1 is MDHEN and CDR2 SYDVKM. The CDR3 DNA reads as TGTGCCAGCAGTCCTGACAGGGGGCGTCTAGCTTTCTTT. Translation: CASSPDRGRLAFF.

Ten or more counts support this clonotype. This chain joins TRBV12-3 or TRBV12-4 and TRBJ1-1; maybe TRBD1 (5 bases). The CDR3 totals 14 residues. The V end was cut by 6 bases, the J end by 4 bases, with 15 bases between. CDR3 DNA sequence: TGTGCCAGCAGAATATCCAGGGTCGGCACTGAAGCTTTCTTT. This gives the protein CASRISRVGTEAFF.

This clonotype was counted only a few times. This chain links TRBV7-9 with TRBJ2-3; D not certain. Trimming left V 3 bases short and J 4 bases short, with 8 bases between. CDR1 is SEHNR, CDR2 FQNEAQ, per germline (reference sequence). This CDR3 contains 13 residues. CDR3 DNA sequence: TGTGCCAGCAGCTTCCGTCGCCCAGATACGCAGTATTTT. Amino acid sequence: CASSFRRPDTQYF.

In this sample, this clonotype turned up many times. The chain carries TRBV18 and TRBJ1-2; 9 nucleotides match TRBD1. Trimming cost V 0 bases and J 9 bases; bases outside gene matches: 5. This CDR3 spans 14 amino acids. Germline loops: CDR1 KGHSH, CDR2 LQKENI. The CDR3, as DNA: TGTGCCAGCTCACCACCGATGACAGGGGGGAGCTACACCTTC. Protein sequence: CASSPPMTGGSYTF.